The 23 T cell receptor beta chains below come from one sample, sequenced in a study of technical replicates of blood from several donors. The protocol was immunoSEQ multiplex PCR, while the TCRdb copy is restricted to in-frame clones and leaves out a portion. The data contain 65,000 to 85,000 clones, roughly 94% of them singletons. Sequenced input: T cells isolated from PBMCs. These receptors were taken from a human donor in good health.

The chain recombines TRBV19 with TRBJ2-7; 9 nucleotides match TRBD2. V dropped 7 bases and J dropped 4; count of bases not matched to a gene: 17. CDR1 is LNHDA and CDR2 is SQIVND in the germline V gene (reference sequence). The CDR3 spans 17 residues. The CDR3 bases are TGTGCCAGTACCGGCGGTCGTGGGCGGGAGGGCCGGTACGAGCAGTACTTC. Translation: CASTGGRGREGRYEQYF.

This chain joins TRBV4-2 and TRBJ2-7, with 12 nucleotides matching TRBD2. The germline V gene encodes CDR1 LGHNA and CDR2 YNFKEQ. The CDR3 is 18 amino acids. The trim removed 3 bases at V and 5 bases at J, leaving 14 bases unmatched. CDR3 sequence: CASSHPLEASGRAHEQYF. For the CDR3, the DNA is TGTGCCAGCAGCCATCCTCTAGAGGCTAGCGGGAGGGCTCACGAGCAGTACTTC.

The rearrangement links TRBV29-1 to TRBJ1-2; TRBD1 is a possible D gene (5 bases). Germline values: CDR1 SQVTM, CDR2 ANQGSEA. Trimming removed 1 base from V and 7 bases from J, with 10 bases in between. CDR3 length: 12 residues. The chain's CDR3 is CSVEGQGSGYTF. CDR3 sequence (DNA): TGCAGCGTTGAAGGGCAGGGATCTGGCTACACCTTC.

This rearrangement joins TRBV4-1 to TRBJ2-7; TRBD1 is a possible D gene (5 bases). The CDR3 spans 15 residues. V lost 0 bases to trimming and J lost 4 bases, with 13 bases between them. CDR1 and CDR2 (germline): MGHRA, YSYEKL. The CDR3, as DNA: TGCGCCAGCAGCCAAGAAGTAGGGGATCTGTACGAGCAGTACTTC. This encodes CASSQEVGDLYEQYF.

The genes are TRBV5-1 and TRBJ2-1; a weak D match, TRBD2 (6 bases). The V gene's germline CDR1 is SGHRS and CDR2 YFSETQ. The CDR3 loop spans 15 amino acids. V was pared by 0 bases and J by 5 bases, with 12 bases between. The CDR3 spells CASSLGGGRDNEQFF. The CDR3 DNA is TGCGCCAGCAGCTTGGGGGGAGGAAGAGACAATGAGCAGTTCTTC.

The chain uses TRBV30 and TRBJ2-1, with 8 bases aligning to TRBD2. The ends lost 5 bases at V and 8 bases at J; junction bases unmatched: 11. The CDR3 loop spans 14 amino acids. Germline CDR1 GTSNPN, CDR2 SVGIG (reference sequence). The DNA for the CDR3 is TGTGCCTGGCGCCTGTGGCGGGAGGACGATGAGCAGTTCTTC. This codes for CAWRLWREDDEQFF.

CDR3 residues: CASSQRQGSGELFF. The CDR3 DNA reads TGCGCCAGCAGCCAGCGACAGGGGTCCGGGGAGCTGTTTTTT. The chain combines TRBV4-1 with TRBJ2-2, with 8 bases fitting TRBD1. Germline V gene sequence: CDR1 MGHRA, CDR2 YSYEKL. Unmatched junction bases numbered 3, after V lost 3 bases and J lost 6 bases. This CDR3 has 14 amino acids.

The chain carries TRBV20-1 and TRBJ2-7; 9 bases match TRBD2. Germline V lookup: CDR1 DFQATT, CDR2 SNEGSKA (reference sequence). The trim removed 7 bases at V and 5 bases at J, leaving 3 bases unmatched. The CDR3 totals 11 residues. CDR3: CSVGTSHEQYF. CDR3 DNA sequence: TGCAGTGTGGGGACTAGCCACGAGCAGTACTTC.

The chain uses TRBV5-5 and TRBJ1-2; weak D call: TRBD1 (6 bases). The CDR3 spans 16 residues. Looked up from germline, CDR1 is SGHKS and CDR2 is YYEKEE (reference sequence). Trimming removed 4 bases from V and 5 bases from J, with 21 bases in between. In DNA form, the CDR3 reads TGTGCCAGCAGCCCTCAGGGGCAGGGTATTTTGTATGGCTACACCTTC. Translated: CASSPQGQGILYGYTF.

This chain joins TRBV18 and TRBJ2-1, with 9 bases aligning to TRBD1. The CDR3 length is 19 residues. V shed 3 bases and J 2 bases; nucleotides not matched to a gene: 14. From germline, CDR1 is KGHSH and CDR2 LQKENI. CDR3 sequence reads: CASSPTGTGRVGTYNEQFF. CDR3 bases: TGTGCCAGCTCACCGACCGGGACAGGGAGAGTAGGGACCTACAATGAGCAGTTCTTC.

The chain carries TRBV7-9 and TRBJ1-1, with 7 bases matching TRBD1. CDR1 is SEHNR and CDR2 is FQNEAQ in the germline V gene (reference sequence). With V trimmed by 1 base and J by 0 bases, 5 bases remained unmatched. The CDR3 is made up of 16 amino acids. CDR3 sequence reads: CASSLGQGNMNTEAFF. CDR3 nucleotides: TGTGCCAGCAGCTTAGGACAGGGTAACATGAACACTGAAGCTTTCTTT.

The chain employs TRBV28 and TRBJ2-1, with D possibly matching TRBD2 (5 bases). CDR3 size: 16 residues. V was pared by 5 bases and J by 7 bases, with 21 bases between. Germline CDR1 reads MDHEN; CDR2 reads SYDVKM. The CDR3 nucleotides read TGTGCCAGCAGTCCCCCTTTCGGGGTAGGAGAAAATGAGCAGTTCTTC. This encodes CASSPPFGVGENEQFF.

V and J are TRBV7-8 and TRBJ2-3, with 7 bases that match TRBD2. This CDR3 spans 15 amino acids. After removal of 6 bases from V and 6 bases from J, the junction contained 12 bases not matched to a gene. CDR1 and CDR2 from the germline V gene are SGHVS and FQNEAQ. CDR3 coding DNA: TGTGCCAGCAGAAGCGGGGCTTACTTCTCTGATACGCAGTATTTT. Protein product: CASRSGAYFSDTQYF.

The CDR3 region is CASRKPGTQTFATNEKLFF. CDR3 DNA sequence: TGTGCCAGTCGCAAGCCTGGGACACAAACTTTTGCAACTAATGAAAAACTGTTTTTT. The chain employs TRBV19 and TRBJ1-4, with a tentative D call TRBD1 (6 bases). V was pared by 8 bases and J by 0 bases, with 25 bases between. The CDR3 totals 19 residues. Germline-derived CDR1 and CDR2 are LNHDA and SQIVND (reference sequence). Drawing the rest from reference TRBV19 and TRBJ1-4, the complete variable domain is DGGITQSPKYLFRKEGQNVTLSCEQNLNHDAMYWYRQDPGQGLRLIYYSQIVNDFQKGDIAEGYSVSREKKESFPLTVTSAQKNPTAFYLCASRKPGTQTFATNEKLFFGSGTQLSVL.

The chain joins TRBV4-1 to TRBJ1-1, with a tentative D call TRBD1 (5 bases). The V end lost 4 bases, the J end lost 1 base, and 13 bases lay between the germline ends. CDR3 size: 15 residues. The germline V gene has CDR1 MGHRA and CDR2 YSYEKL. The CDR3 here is CASSPEGAENTEAFF. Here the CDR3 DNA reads TGCGCCAGCAGCCCCGAAGGGGCAGAGAACACTGAAGCTTTCTTT.

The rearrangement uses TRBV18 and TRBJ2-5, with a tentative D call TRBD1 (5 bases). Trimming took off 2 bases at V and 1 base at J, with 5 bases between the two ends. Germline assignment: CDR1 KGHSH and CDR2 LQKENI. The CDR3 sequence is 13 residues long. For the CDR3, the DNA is TGTGCCAGCTCACCAAGGGGCCAAGAGACCCAGTACTTC. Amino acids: CASSPRGQETQYF.

CDR3 nucleotide sequence: TGTGCCAGCAGTGGACTAGCGGGAGGGCCGGGCACCGGGGAGCTGTTTTTT. Translated: CASSGLAGGPGTGELFF. The J gene is TRBJ2-2, the V gene TRBV6-1, with 14 bases identical to TRBD2. This CDR3 spans 17 amino acids. Looked up from germline, CDR1 is MNHNS and CDR2 is SASEGT. With V trimmed by 4 bases and J by 4 bases, 5 bases remained unmatched.

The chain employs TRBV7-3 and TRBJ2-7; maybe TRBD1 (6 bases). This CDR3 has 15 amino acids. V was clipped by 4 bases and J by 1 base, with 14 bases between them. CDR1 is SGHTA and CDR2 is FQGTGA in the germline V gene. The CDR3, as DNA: TGTGCCAGCAGCTCCGCTGGGGGCAGTTCCTACGAGCAGTACTTC. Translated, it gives CASSSAGGSSYEQYF.

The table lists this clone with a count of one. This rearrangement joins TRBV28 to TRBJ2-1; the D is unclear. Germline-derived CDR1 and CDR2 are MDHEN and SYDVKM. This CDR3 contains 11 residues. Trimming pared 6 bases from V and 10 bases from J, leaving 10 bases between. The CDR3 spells CASSSLQEQFF. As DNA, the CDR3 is TGTGCCAGCAGCTCTCTTCAGGAGCAGTTCTTC.

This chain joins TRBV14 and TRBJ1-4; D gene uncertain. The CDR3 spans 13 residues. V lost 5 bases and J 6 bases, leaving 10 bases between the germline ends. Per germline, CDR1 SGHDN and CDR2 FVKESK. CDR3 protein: CASSNRVDEKLFF. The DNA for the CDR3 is TGTGCCAGCAGCAATCGGGTGGATGAAAAACTGTTTTTT. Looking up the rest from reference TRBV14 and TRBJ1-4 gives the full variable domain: EAGVTQFPSHSVIEKGQTVTLRCDPISGHDNLYWYRRVMGKEIKFLLHFVKESKQDESGMPNNRFLAERTGGTYSTLKVQPAELEDSGVYFCASSNRVDEKLFFGSGTQLSVL.

The CDR3 loop is CASSLRGLPYEQYF. CDR3 nucleotides: TGTGCCAGCAGTTTACGGGGTCTCCCCTACGAGCAGTACTTC. The rearrangement links TRBV27 to TRBJ2-7; weak D call: TRBD2 (5 bases). CDR3 length: 14 amino acids. The ends were cut back, 2 bases at V and 2 bases at J, with 10 bases in the middle. Per the germline V gene, CDR1 is MNHEY and CDR2 is SMNVEV (reference sequence).

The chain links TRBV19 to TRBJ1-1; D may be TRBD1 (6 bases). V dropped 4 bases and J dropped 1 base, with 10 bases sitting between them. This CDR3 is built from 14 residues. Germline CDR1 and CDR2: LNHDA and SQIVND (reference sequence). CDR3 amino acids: CASSRYRENTEAFF. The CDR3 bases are TGTGCCAGTAGTAGATACAGGGAGAACACTGAAGCTTTCTTT.

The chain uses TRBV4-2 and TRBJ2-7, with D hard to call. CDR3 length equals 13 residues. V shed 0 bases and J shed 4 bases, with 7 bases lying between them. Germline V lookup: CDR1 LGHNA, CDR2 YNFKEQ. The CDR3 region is CASSQELVYEQYF. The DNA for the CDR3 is TGTGCCAGCAGCCAAGAACTGGTATACGAGCAGTACTTC.